The clone carrying this T cell receptor beta chain was recorded once. Its antigen is not identified. This entry belongs to a study of CD8 T cells in Susac syndrome. Study-wide results and caveats: The study conceded that its TCR sequencing and HLA analysis involved relatively few individuals.

The CDR3 consists of 14 residues. Germline V CDR1 and CDR2: MNHEY, SVGAGI. The V gene lost 6 bases and the J gene lost 4 bases, with 12 bases spanning the gap. Random hexamers were used to reverse transcribe the RNA input (roughly 0.5 to 1 ug). Amplification of TCR beta CDR3 used immunoSEQ multiplex PCR across 54 Vbeta and 13 Jbeta. TCRdb analysed the immunoSEQ multiplex PCR reads with MiXCR anew, one entry per CDR3 protein. The sample has some 210,000 distinct CDR3 sequences; 94% are singletons. Sequencing was carried out using CD4+ T cells from PBMCs. This clonotype originated in a human donor with Susac syndrome. The chain couples TRBV6-5 to TRBJ1-4, with D perhaps matching TRBD1 (6 bases). The CDR3, as DNA: TGTGCCAGCAGCCGGGACACCGATAATGAAAAACTGTTTTTT. It is translated as CASSRDTDNEKLFF.